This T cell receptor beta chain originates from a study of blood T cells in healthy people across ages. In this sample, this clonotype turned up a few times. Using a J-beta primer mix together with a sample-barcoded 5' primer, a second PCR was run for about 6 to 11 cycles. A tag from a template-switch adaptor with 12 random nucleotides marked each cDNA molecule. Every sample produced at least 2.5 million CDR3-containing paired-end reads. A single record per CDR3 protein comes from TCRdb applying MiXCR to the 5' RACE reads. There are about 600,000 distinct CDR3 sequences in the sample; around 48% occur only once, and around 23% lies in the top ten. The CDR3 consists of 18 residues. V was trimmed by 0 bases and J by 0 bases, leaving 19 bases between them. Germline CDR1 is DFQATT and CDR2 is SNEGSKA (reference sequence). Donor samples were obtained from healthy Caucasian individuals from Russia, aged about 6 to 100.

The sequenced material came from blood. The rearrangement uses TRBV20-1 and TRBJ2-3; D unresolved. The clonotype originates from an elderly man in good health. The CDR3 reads CSARERYSTLPSTDTQYF. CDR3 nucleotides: TGCAGTGCTAGAGAGAGATACTCGACCCTTCCTAGCACAGATACGCAGTATTTT.